This paragraph covers one T cell receptor beta chain sequence. Its specificity is unknown. The length of the CDR3 is 16 residues. Between the trimmed V and J ends, which lost 2 bases and 4 bases, there was a span of 17 bases. Germline V gene sequence: CDR1 SGDLS, CDR2 YYNGEE. The data were obtained in a study of radiotherapy plus CTLA-4 blockade in lung cancer. Study-wide results and caveats: The authors reported that early blood T cell clone dynamics, with interferon-beta, best predicted response. Researchers report tumor-derived TCR clones expanding in blood after radiotherapy plus ipilimumab.

Clones were read by immunoSEQ multiplex PCR, and TCRdb kept only the in-frame ones, dropping some. The sample has 83,000 or so clones, around four fifths seen once; the top ten hold 0.75% to 0.95%. The receptor's source is a human donor with non-small cell lung cancer who had stable disease on radiotherapy plus ipilimumab. Sequencing was performed on peripheral blood, taken from a patient treated with radiotherapy plus ipilimumab. The chain couples TRBV9 to TRBJ2-3; D uncertain. CDR3 coding DNA: TGTGCCAGCAGCGTTAGAGGTCACCCGGGCGCAGATACGCAGTATTTT. Protein product: CASSVRGHPGADTQYF.